Listed here are 19 T cell receptor beta chains from one sample, sequenced in a study of molecular identifiers for immune sequencing clone quantification. TCRdb itself ran the PCR reads through MiXCR, one entry per CDR3 protein. The sample contains about 500,000 distinct CDR3 sequences, 20% to 25% of which appear only once. Sequencing input: naive CD8+ T cells from blood, with Jurkat cell RNA spiked in. Stated subset: FACS-sorted CD8+CD4-CCR7+CD45RA+ naive T cells. These receptors came from a human donor in good health. Some libraries in this study had Jurkat cell RNA spiked in.

This clonotype has a count of ten or more. The V and J genes are TRBV5-8 and TRBJ2-3; 7 nucleotides agree with TRBD2. The CDR3 spans 14 residues. Trimming removed 4 bases from V and 6 bases from J; junction bases left unmatched: 8. Germline CDR1 is SGHTS and CDR2 is YDEGEE. The CDR3 DNA sequence: TGTGCCAGCAGCAGGGTGGCGGGAGATGATACGCAGTATTTT. Its protein product is CASSRVAGDDTQYF.

In this sample, this clonotype turned up many times. CDR3 region: CASIWDRGQDEQYF. The CDR3, as DNA: TGTGCCAGCATTTGGGACAGGGGGCAAGACGAGCAGTACTTC. The V and J genes are TRBV2 and TRBJ2-7, with TRBD1 matching over 12 bases. This CDR3 has 14 residues. Germline-derived CDR1 and CDR2 are SNHLY and FYNNEI. V gave up 7 bases and J gave up 5 bases; unmatched junction bases: 6.

With respect to this clonotype: An end of the junction differs from the germline gene, which may be a read error. The genes are TRBV6-1 and TRBJ2-7; no definite D call. Germline CDR1 is MNHNS and CDR2 is SASEGT. The CDR3 covers 15 residues. The CDR3 sequence: CASSEGRSPVYKQYF. The DNA of the CDR3 is TGTGCCAGCAGTGAAGGCCGGTCCCCCGTCTACAAGCAGTACTTC.

This clonotype was seen a few times. The chain joins TRBV5-1 to TRBJ2-7; D is undetermined. Germline V gene lookup returns CDR1 SGHRS and CDR2 YFSETQ. The CDR3 runs to 13 residues. V lost 3 bases and J 2 bases, leaving 9 bases between the germline ends. CDR3 DNA: TGCGCCAGCAGCTGGGCGCCTACCTACGAGCAGTACTTC. It is translated as CASSWAPTYEQYF.

At least ten counts were recorded for this clonotype. This chain joins TRBV6-6 and TRBJ2-4; tentative D call: TRBD2 (7 bases). The V end was cut by 8 bases, the J end by 0 bases, with 20 bases between. Germline V gene data show CDR1 as MNHNY and CDR2 as SVGAGI (reference sequence). The CDR3 has 17 residues. CDR3 in DNA: TGTGCCAGCCCCCCGGATCGGGGGGACATAGCCAAAAACATTCAGTACTTC. Translation: CASPPDRGDIAKNIQYF.

This clonotype showed up many times. The chain combines TRBV2 with TRBJ1-5; D gene unclear. Germline CDR1 reads SNHLY; CDR2 reads FYNNEI. The V end was cut by 6 bases, the J end by 7 bases, with 10 bases between. The CDR3 is made up of 12 amino acids. The CDR3 DNA reads TGTGCCAGCAGGGAGGGTACCCAGCCCCAGCATTTT. Translated, it gives CASREGTQPQHF.

This clonotype was counted ten times or more. The chain combines TRBV7-2 with TRBJ2-7, with D possibly being TRBD2 (6 bases). With 1 base removed from V and 3 bases from J, the gap between germline ends came to 10 bases. The germline gives CDR1 SGHTA, CDR2 FQGNSA. CDR3 length: 14 amino acids. The chain's CDR3 is CASSLETGDYEQYF. The CDR3 nucleotides are TGTGCCAGCAGCTTAGAGACGGGAGACTACGAGCAGTACTTC.

This clonotype came up a few times. The rearrangement joins TRBV13 to TRBJ2-5, with 16 nucleotides matching TRBD2. This CDR3 is 16 amino acids long. Unmatched junction bases numbered 3, after V lost 5 bases and J lost 3 bases. Germline values: CDR1 PRHDT, CDR2 FYEKMQ (reference sequence). In DNA, the CDR3 is TGTGCCAGCAGCGGAGGGACTAGCGGGAGGGAAGAGACCCAGTACTTC. Residues: CASSGGTSGREETQYF.

There are a few counts of this clonotype. The V and J genes are TRBV6-2 or TRBV6-3 and TRBJ1-1; D is ambiguous. The CDR3 sequence is 14 residues long. From germline, CDR1 is MNHEY and CDR2 SVGEGT. Trimming cost V 0 bases and J 4 bases, with 9 bases left between them. CDR3 nucleotide sequence: TGTGCCAGCAGTTACTCGGTTGGGCCCACTGAAGCTTTCTTT. Protein sequence: CASSYSVGPTEAFF.

This clonotype was recorded many times. V is TRBV12-3 or TRBV12-4 and J is TRBJ2-3, with D possibly being TRBD1 or TRBD2 (6 bases each). The CDR3 contains 16 residues. The V gene lost 1 base and the J gene lost 2 bases, with 13 bases spanning the gap. The CDR3 DNA reads as TGTGCCAGCAGTTTAGTCTCCGGGGGCGCCACAGATACGCAGTATTTT. Translation gives CASSLVSGGATDTQYF.

This chain uses TRBV27 with TRBJ1-2; D may be TRBD1 (5 bases). Germline loops: CDR1 MNHEY, CDR2 SMNVEV (reference sequence). The CDR3 sequence is 17 residues long. V was trimmed by 0 bases and J by 3 bases, leaving 17 bases between them. The CDR3 reads CASSLSSPGMGHYGYTF. Written as DNA, the CDR3 is TGTGCCAGCAGTTTATCGAGCCCGGGAATGGGGCACTATGGCTACACCTTC.

This clonotype has more than one count but fewer than ten. The rearrangement joins TRBV27 to TRBJ1-2; a possible D gene is TRBD1 (5 bases). The CDR3 length is 14 residues. V was clipped by 6 bases and J by 4 bases, with 15 bases between them. Germline V gene data show CDR1 as MNHEY and CDR2 as SMNVEV (reference sequence). CDR3 sequence (DNA): TGTGCCAGCAGGCTCAGAGGTGGGGCCTATGGCTACACCTTC. Translation gives CASRLRGGAYGYTF.

The chain combines TRBV28 with TRBJ1-3; D is unresolved. The CDR3 covers 12 residues. Germline CDR1 MDHEN, CDR2 SYDVKM. Trimming shortened V by 6 bases and J by 4 bases, and 7 bases separated the two germline ends. The CDR3 bases are TGTGCCAGCAGGCCTCCCGGAAACACCATATATTTT. Translating it yields CASRPPGNTIYF.

J is TRBJ2-7 and V is TRBV5-8; no firm D call. Germline loops: CDR1 SGHTS, CDR2 YDEGEE. Deletions cut 0 bases from V and 0 bases from J, with 7 bases between. The CDR3 has 14 amino acids. The CDR3 is CASSLGFLSYEQYF. DNA for the CDR3: TGTGCCAGCAGCTTGGGTTTTCTCTCCTACGAGCAGTACTTC.

The chain employs TRBV30 and TRBJ1-5; 7 bases are shared with TRBD1. The length of the CDR3 is 13 residues. Germline V gives CDR1 GTSNPN, CDR2 SVGIG (reference sequence). Trimming at V came to 2 bases and at J to 9 bases, leaving 7 bases not matched to a gene. In DNA, the CDR3 is TGTGCCTGGAGTTTTAGACAGGGATGGCCCCAGCATTTT. The encoded protein is CAWSFRQGWPQHF.

This clonotype was seen repeatedly, ten times or more. The chain recombines TRBV4-3 with TRBJ2-3, with 8 bases that match TRBD2. The ends lost 0 bases at V and 4 bases at J; junction bases unmatched: 6. The CDR3 consists of 16 residues. Germline V CDR1 and CDR2: LGHNA, YSLEER. The CDR3 DNA reads as TGCGCCAGCAGCCAAGATTTGGTAGCGGGACCAGATACGCAGTATTTT. Amino acid sequence: CASSQDLVAGPDTQYF.

As for this clonotype: Germline and junction disagree at one end, which may indicate a read error. The chain carries TRBV5-6 and TRBJ1-1; no definite D call. The CDR3 has 12 amino acids. CDR1 is SGHDT, CDR2 YYEEEE, per germline. The CDR3 DNA is TGTGCCGGCAGCTTGGAAGGAACTGAAGCTTTCTTT. Amino acid sequence: CAGSLEGTEAFF.

The rearrangement links TRBV28 to TRBJ2-1; tentative D call: TRBD1 (6 bases). V lost 5 bases and J 6 bases, leaving 20 bases between the germline ends. Per the germline V gene, CDR1 is MDHEN and CDR2 is SYDVKM. The CDR3 totals 16 residues. In DNA, the CDR3 is TGTGCCAGCAGTCACCGGACAGAGCTACCCCTCAATGAGCAGTTCTTC. Translation gives CASSHRTELPLNEQFF.

V usage is TRBV28 and J usage is TRBJ1-1, with no clear D. CDR1 and CDR2 (germline): MDHEN, SYDVKM. The CDR3 totals 13 residues. Deletions cut 2 bases from V and 7 bases from J, with 11 bases between. The CDR3 nucleotides are TGTGCCAGCAGTTTACGAACCGGGGTTGAAGCTTTCTTT. Translation: CASSLRTGVEAFF.